The rows below give T cell receptor beta chains drawn from one sample of a study of cytomegalovirus exposure and HLA in healthy donors. The repertoire was sequenced with immunoSEQ multiplex PCR; TCRdb's copy has only in-frame clones and lacks some. The sample shows roughly 200,000 clones, approximately 90% of them seen only once. Sequencing was performed on PBMCs. The receptors derive from a boy aged 2 to 10 in good health and CMV-seronegative. CDR3s include the opening cysteine and the closing phenylalanine or tryptophan. The order of the fields is clone size, D gene, J gene, V gene, CDR3 protein, CDR3 DNA. A D gene is named only where the DNA matches it firmly. Some rows mark clone size as missing; the rest say once, few, many or name a class of expanded clone.

size: -
D: TRBD1
J: TRBJ2-4
V: TRBV28
CDR3: CASSLGDRVAKNIQYF
DNA: TGTGCCAGCAGTTTGGGAGACAGGGTAGCCAAAAACATTCAGTACTTC

size: -
D: -
J: TRBJ1-2
V: TRBV9
CDR3: CASSMSTDSYGYTF
DNA: TGTGCCAGCAGCATGAGTACCGACAGCTATGGCTACACCTTC

size: -
D: -
J: TRBJ2-3
V: TRBV10-3
CDR3: CATLSGPWDTDTQYF
DNA: TGTGCCACCCTAAGCGGGCCTTGGGACACAGATACGCAGTATTTT

size: -
D: -
J: TRBJ1-5
V: TRBV15
CDR3: CATSRSYQPQHF
DNA: TGTGCCACCAGCAGAAGCTATCAGCCCCAGCATTTT

size: -
D: -
J: TRBJ1-1
V: TRBV5-1
CDR3: CASSSISSSEAFF
DNA: TGCGCCAGCAGCTCCATTTCGAGCTCTGAAGCTTTCTTT

size: -
D: -
J: TRBJ2-2
V: TRBV4-1
CDR3: CASSQESGFGTGELFF
DNA: TGCGCCAGCAGCCAAGAGTCCGGGTTTGGCACCGGGGAGCTGTTTTTT

size: few
D: TRBD2
J: TRBJ2-7
V: TRBV6-1
CDR3: CASITGGEQYF
DNA: TGTGCCAGCATTACGGGAGGGGAGCAGTACTTC

size: -
D: -
J: TRBJ1-1
V: TRBV27
CDR3: CASSLVQGFEAFF
DNA: TGTGCCAGCAGTTTAGTGCAGGGTTTTGAAGCTTTCTTT

size: -
D: -
J: TRBJ2-3
V: TRBV2
CDR3: CASSVGGSGTDTQYF
DNA: TGTGCCAGCAGTGTAGGGGGTTCTGGCACAGATACGCAGTATTTT

size: once
D: TRBD1
J: TRBJ2-1
V: TRBV7-9
CDR3: CASSPDRGWANEQFF
DNA: TGTGCCAGCAGCCCTGACAGGGGATGGGCCAATGAGCAGTTCTTC

size: -
D: -
J: TRBJ2-7
V: TRBV5-1
CDR3: CASTGQPSSYEQYF
DNA: TGCGCCAGCACCGGACAGCCTAGTTCCTACGAGCAGTACTTC

size: -
D: -
J: TRBJ1-2
V: TRBV5-6
CDR3: CASSFDTGFGYTF
DNA: TGTGCCAGCAGCTTCGATACAGGGTTTGGCTACACCTTC

size: -
D: -
J: TRBJ2-7
V: TRBV27
CDR3: CASSPDPLFRANSPYEQYF
DNA: TGTGCCAGCAGTCCAGACCCCCTATTCAGGGCCAATAGTCCCTACGAGCAGTACTTC

size: -
D: -
J: TRBJ1-2
V: TRBV6-1
CDR3: CASSEALGTGRGYTF
DNA: TGTGCCAGCAGTGAAGCGCTAGGAACAGGTCGGGGCTACACCTTC

size: -
D: TRBD1
J: TRBJ1-2
V: TRBV5-5
CDR3: CASSTRTGLGGYTF
DNA: TGTGCCAGCAGCACCCGGACAGGATTGGGTGGCTACACCTTC

size: -
D: -
J: TRBJ1-2
V: TRBV9
CDR3: CASSAGQDSNYGYTF
DNA: TGTGCCAGCAGCGCAGGCCAGGATTCTAACTATGGCTACACCTTC

size: once
D: -
J: TRBJ2-1
V: TRBV29-1
CDR3: CSVRDSPGYNEQFF
DNA: TGCAGCGTCCGGGACTCCCCAGGGTACAATGAGCAGTTCTTC

size: -
D: -
J: TRBJ2-7
V: TRBV6-1
CDR3: CASSRRVMSYEQYF
DNA: TGTGCCAGCAGCCGCAGGGTGATGTCCTACGAGCAGTACTTC

size: -
D: -
J: TRBJ2-3
V: TRBV5-6
CDR3: CASTRQRLRTDTQYF
DNA: TGTGCCAGCACAAGACAGCGCCTCCGCACAGATACGCAGTATTTT

size: -
D: -
J: TRBJ2-7
V: TRBV28
CDR3: CASKSPTSSYEQYF
DNA: TGTGCCAGCAAGTCTCCCACTAGCTCCTACGAGCAGTACTTC

size: few
D: TRBD1
J: TRBJ1-1
V: TRBV6-5
CDR3: CASSYSGQGAEAFF
DNA: TGTGCCAGCAGTTACTCCGGACAGGGGGCTGAAGCTTTCTTT

size: few
D: -
J: TRBJ1-3
V: TRBV7-6
CDR3: CASSLDTGNTIYF
DNA: TGTGCCAGCAGCTTAGACACAGGAAACACCATATATTTT

size: -
D: TRBD1
J: TRBJ2-2
V: TRBV27
CDR3: CASSLLLGQGQTGELFF
DNA: TGTGCCAGCAGTTTATTGTTAGGACAGGGGCAAACCGGGGAGCTGTTTTTT

size: -
D: -
J: TRBJ2-5
V: TRBV9
CDR3: CASSVVASRSETQYF
DNA: TGTGCCAGCAGCGTAGTGGCTAGCAGGAGTGAGACCCAGTACTTC

size: -
D: -
J: TRBJ1-1
V: TRBV30
CDR3: CAWRWGDTEAFF
DNA: TGTGCCTGGAGGTGGGGGGACACTGAAGCTTTCTTT

size: once
D: TRBD1
J: TRBJ1-2
V: TRBV5-4
CDR3: CASSFTGDGYTF
DNA: TGTGCCAGCAGCTTTACAGGGGATGGCTACACCTTC

size: -
D: TRBD2
J: TRBJ2-1
V: TRBV11-2
CDR3: CASSILGTSGGGEQFF
DNA: TGTGCCAGCAGCATCCTTGGGACTAGCGGGGGGGGTGAGCAGTTCTTC

size: -
D: TRBD2
J: TRBJ2-5
V: TRBV5-1
CDR3: CASSLGPGLAGGQETQYF
DNA: TGCGCCAGCAGCTTGGGCCCGGGACTAGCGGGGGGACAAGAGACCCAGTACTTC

size: -
D: -
J: TRBJ2-7
V: TRBV29-1
CDR3: CSVAGRARDEQYF
DNA: TGCAGCGTTGCCGGCAGGGCAAGGGACGAGCAGTACTTC

size: -
D: -
J: TRBJ1-2
V: TRBV25-1
CDR3: CASSADSVSGGGDGYTF
DNA: TGTGCCAGCAGCGCCGACAGCGTCTCGGGGGGCGGAGATGGCTACACCTTC

size: -
D: TRBD2
J: TRBJ2-1
V: TRBV10-1
CDR3: CASSALAGGGGEQFF
DNA: TGCGCCAGCAGTGCACTAGCGGGGGGCGGGGGTGAGCAGTTCTTC

size: -
D: -
J: TRBJ2-1
V: TRBV18
CDR3: CASSPGGSNEQFF
DNA: TGTGCCAGCTCACCGGGGGGAAGCAATGAGCAGTTCTTC

size: -
D: TRBD1
J: TRBJ1-4
V: TRBV28
CDR3: CASSFVGQGNEKLFF
DNA: TGTGCCAGCAGTTTCGTGGGACAGGGTAATGAAAAACTGTTTTTT

size: -
D: -
J: TRBJ2-7
V: TRBV5-1
CDR3: CASSPQAGRHEQYF
DNA: TGCGCCAGCAGCCCTCAGGCAGGGCGCCACGAGCAGTACTTC

size: -
D: -
J: TRBJ2-5
V: TRBV5-1
CDR3: CASSPDLEGTQYF
DNA: TGCGCCAGCAGCCCAGACTTGGAGGGGACCCAGTACTTC

size: -
D: -
J: TRBJ2-5
V: TRBV10-3
CDR3: CAISDTLKETQYF
DNA: TGTGCCATCAGTGATACACTAAAAGAGACCCAGTACTTC

size: -
D: TRBD1
J: TRBJ2-7
V: TRBV5-6
CDR3: CASSPLAGTDSYEQYF
DNA: TGTGCCAGCAGCCCCCTCGCCGGGACAGACTCCTACGAGCAGTACTTC

size: once
D: TRBD2
J: TRBJ2-7
V: TRBV6-1
CDR3: CASSRLAGDYEQYF
DNA: TGTGCCAGCAGTAGACTAGCGGGAGACTACGAGCAGTACTTC